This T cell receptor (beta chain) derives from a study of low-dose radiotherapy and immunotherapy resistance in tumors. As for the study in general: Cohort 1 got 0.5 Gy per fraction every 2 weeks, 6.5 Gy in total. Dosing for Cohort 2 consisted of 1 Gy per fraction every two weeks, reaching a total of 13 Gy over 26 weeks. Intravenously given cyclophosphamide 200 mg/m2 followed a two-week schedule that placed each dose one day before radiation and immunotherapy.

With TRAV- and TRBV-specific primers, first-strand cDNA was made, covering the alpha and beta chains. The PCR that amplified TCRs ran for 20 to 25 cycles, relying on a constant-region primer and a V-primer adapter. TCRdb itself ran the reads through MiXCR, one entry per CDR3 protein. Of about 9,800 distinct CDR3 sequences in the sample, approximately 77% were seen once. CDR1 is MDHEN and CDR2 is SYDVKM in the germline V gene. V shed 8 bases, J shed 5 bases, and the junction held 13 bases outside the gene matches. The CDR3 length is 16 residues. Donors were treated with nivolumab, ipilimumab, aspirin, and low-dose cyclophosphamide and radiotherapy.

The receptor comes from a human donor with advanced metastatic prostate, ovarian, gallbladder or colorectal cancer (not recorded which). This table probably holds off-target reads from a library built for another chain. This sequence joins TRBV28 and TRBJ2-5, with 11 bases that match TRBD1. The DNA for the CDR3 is TGTGCCAGCGAAATTTCGGGACAGGGGGGGATGGAGACCCAGTACTTC. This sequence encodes CASEISGQGGMETQYF.